This T cell receptor (beta chain) comes out of a study of T-cell memory formation after mild COVID-19. MiXCR, run by TCRdb on the 5' RACE reads, gives a single entry per CDR3 protein. Of fewer than 400,000 distinct CDR3 sequences in the sample, 15% to 20% were seen once. The CDR3 covers 15 residues. Losses at the gene ends were 7 bases for V and 5 bases for J; bases not matched to a gene: 9. Germline CDR1 and CDR2: MDHEN and SYDVKM. Sample: PBMCs or a T cell subset sorted from them (not recorded which). The receptor comes from a man aged 18 to 35 who had mild COVID-19 (a few samples of this study predate the infection). Cell type and time point are not known. The gene calls are TRBV28 and TRBJ1-1, with 11 bases matching TRBD1. The CDR3 loop is CASTGTGGKGTEAFF. In DNA form, the CDR3 reads TGTGCCAGCACCGGGACAGGGGGAAAAGGGACTGAAGCTTTCTTT. The full variable domain, with the rest looked up from reference TRBV28 and TRBJ1-1, is DVKVTQSSRYLVKRTGEKVFLECVQDMDHENMFWYRQDPGLGLRLIYFSYDVKMKEKGDIPEGYSVSREKKERFSLILESASTNQTSMYLCASTGTGGKGTEAFFGQGTRLTVV.